This T cell receptor (beta chain) appears in the sequencing data of a study of T-cell memory formation after mild COVID-19. Study overall: For the most part, TCR clusters were specific to one donor. Study results and limitations: Cross-reactive memory apparently joined, as some responding clones appeared in pre-infection memory.

Via MiXCR, TCRdb re-called the 5' RACE reads, giving one row per CDR3 protein. The sample shows 65,000 to 95,000 distinct CDR3 sequences, 9.5% to 15% of them seen only once. The table lists this clonotype with a few counts. Its matching antigen is unknown. CDR3 length: 16 amino acids. Trimming removed 0 bases from V and 0 bases from J, with 9 bases in between. Germline CDR1 and CDR2: LGHNA and YSLEER. Material for sequencing was PBMCs or a T cell subset sorted from them (not recorded which). This clonotype originated in a man younger than 30 who had mild COVID-19 (a few samples of this study predate the infection). Cell type and time point are not known. The rearrangement uses TRBV4-3 and TRBJ1-3, with D hard to call. CDR3 loop: CASSQDLGSSGNTIYF. Written as DNA, the CDR3 is TGCGCCAGCAGCCAAGACCTGGGCAGCTCTGGAAACACCATATATTTT.